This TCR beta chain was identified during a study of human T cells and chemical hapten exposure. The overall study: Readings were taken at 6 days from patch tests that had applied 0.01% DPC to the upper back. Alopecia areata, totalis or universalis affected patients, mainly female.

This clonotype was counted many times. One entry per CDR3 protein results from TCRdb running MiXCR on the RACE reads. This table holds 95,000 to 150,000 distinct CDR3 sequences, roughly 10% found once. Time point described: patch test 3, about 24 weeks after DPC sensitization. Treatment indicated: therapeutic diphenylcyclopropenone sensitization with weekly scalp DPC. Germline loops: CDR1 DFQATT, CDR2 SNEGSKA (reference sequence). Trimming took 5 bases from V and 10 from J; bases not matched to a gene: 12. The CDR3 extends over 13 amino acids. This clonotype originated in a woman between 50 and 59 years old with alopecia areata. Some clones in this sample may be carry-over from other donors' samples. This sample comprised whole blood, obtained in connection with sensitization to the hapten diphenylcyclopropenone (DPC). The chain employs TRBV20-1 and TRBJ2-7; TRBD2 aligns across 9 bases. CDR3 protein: CSAEGPRLADQYF. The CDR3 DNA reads TGCAGTGCTGAGGGTCCGAGACTAGCGGACCAGTACTTC.